Each of the 15 T cell receptor beta chains below was sequenced from the same sample in a study of T cell responses to AZD1222 COVID-19 vaccine. Profiled with immunoSEQ multiplex PCR; TCRdb holds only in-frame clones, not every one. The repertoire has about 120,000 clones, roughly 90% of them found once; the top ten carry 7.5%. This specimen was peripheral blood, taken on day 0 of AZD1222 vaccination. The receptors derive from an adult in good health.

Only one count was recorded for this clone. The chain is built from TRBV7-2 and TRBJ1-1, with unresolved D. V lost 5 bases and J 1 base, leaving 11 bases between the germline ends. The CDR3 consists of 14 residues. CDR1 is SGHTA, CDR2 FQGNSA, per germline. CDR3 sequence (DNA): TGTGCCAGCAGCCCTCAGCAGTCGAACACTGAAGCTTTCTTT. Amino acids: CASSPQQSNTEAFF.

The genes are TRBV11-2 and TRBJ1-3; D gene uncertain. The CDR3 covers 14 residues. Germline CDR1 SGHAT, CDR2 FQNNGV. The ends were cut back, 5 bases at V and 3 bases at J, with 11 bases in the middle. CDR3 loop: CASSPPVVGNTIYF. The CDR3 coding sequence is TGTGCCAGCAGCCCCCCTGTAGTTGGAAACACCATATATTTT. The full variable domain, with the rest looked up from reference TRBV11-2 and TRBJ1-3, is EAGVAQSPRYKIIEKRQSVAFWCNPISGHATLYWYQQILGQGPKLLIQFQNNGVVDDSQLPKDRFSAERLKGVDSTLKIQPAKLEDSAVYLCASSPPVVGNTIYFGEGSWLTVV.

CDR3 residues: CATTSGQGDQPQHF. The CDR3 nucleotides read TGTGCCACCACCTCGGGACAGGGAGATCAGCCCCAGCATTTT. This rearrangement joins TRBV24-1 to TRBJ1-5, with 9 bases lining up with TRBD1. Germline CDR1 is KGHDR and CDR2 is SFDVKD. V lost 8 bases to trimming and J lost 5 bases; unmatched junction nucleotides: 6. The CDR3 is 14 amino acids.

The chain recombines TRBV2 with TRBJ2-7; possible D gene TRBD2, 6 bases. The V end was cut by 2 bases, the J end by 4 bases, with 9 bases between. The germline CDR1 and CDR2 sequences are SNHLY and FYNNEI. The CDR3 has 13 residues. The CDR3 loop is CASSETGLYEQYF. CDR3 nucleotides: TGTGCCAGCAGTGAAACGGGACTTTACGAGCAGTACTTC.

The chain recombines TRBV19 with TRBJ2-1; D remains ambiguous. The CDR3 is 16 amino acids. The ends were cut back, 1 base at V and 0 bases at J, with 10 bases in the middle. CDR1 is LNHDA, CDR2 SQIVND, per germline (reference sequence). The CDR3 protein is CASSIGQYSSYNEQFF. CDR3 sequence (DNA): TGTGCCAGTAGTATAGGGCAGTACAGCTCCTACAATGAGCAGTTCTTC. Supplemented by reference TRBV19 and TRBJ2-1, the full variable domain reads DGGITQSPKYLFRKEGQNVTLSCEQNLNHDAMYWYRQDPGQGLRLIYYSQIVNDFQKGDIAEGYSVSREKKESFPLTVTSAQKNPTAFYLCASSIGQYSSYNEQFFGPGTRLTVL.

CDR3 in DNA: TGTGCCAGCAGTGAAGGACATGCAGTCGCCTATAATTCACCCCTCCACTTT. Its translation: CASSEGHAVAYNSPLHF. The chain combines TRBV6-1 with TRBJ1-6; D gene uncertain. The CDR3 is 17 amino acids. Germline lookup yields CDR1 MNHNS and CDR2 SASEGT. The germline V and J ends were trimmed by 1 base and 2 bases, with 12 bases remaining between them.

As regards this clone: A read error may account for a junction end that differs from germline. The CDR3 region is CASSLVGRSGNF. CDR3 sequence (DNA): TGTGCCAGCAGCTTGGTCGGACGGAGCGGAAATTTC. This sequence joins TRBV5-5 and TRBJ2-7, with D perhaps TRBD2 (5 bases). The V gene's germline CDR1 is SGHKS and CDR2 YYEKEE (reference sequence). The CDR3 has 12 amino acids.

The rearrangement uses TRBV30 and TRBJ2-1, with unresolved D. The V and J ends lost 1 base and 6 bases respectively, with 7 bases between them. CDR1 GTSNPN and CDR2 SVGIG come from the germline V gene (reference sequence). The length of the CDR3 is 12 residues. CDR3 loop: CAWSASINEQFF. The CDR3, as DNA: TGTGCCTGGAGTGCTTCCATCAATGAGCAGTTCTTC.

The V and J genes are TRBV3-1 (or the pseudogene TRBV3-2) and TRBJ2-5; unclear D gene. Germline CDR1 and CDR2: LGHDT and YNNKEL (reference sequence). V was shortened by 5 bases and J by 5 bases, with 15 bases between the two germline ends. CDR3 length equals 14 residues. The CDR3 DNA sequence: TGTGCCAGCAGCTCCCTAACATCAATGGAGACCCAGTACTTC. Translating it yields CASSSLTSMETQYF.

V gene TRBV6-1 combines with J gene TRBJ2-2, with D hard to call. The CDR3 has 14 amino acids. Trimming stripped 2 bases from V and 4 bases from J, with 8 bases between. In germline, CDR1 is MNHNS, CDR2 SASEGT. The CDR3 here is CASSERPGTGELFF. DNA of the CDR3: TGTGCCAGCAGTGAACGGCCGGGCACCGGGGAGCTGTTTTTT.

The chain combines TRBV6-5 with TRBJ1-2; D remains unclear. This CDR3 has 13 residues. Germline V gene lookup returns CDR1 MNHEY and CDR2 SVGAGI. Trimming shortened V by 6 bases and J by 4 bases, and 12 bases separated the two germline ends. CDR3 sequence: CASSRGRSYGYTF. The CDR3 nucleotides read TGTGCCAGCAGCCGAGGACGGAGCTATGGCTACACCTTC.

This clone was picked up one time. The V and J genes are TRBV28 and TRBJ2-1, with TRBD2 identical over 11 bases. From germline, CDR1 is MDHEN and CDR2 SYDVKM. The CDR3 has 17 residues. V was pared by 7 bases and J by 1 base, with 9 bases of the junction left unmatched. CDR3 protein: CASMRLAGLSSYNEQFF. CDR3 in DNA: TGTGCCAGCATGAGACTAGCGGGGCTAAGTTCCTACAATGAGCAGTTCTTC.

This clone showed up just once. The genes are TRBV7-2 and TRBJ1-4; D perhaps matches TRBD1 (5 bases). There are 15 residues in the CDR3. V was pared by 5 bases and J by 8 bases, with 18 bases between. Germline V lookup: CDR1 SGHTA, CDR2 FQGNSA. The CDR3 DNA reads as TGTGCCAGCAGCCCCGCGGGGCCAGCTTGGGAAAAACTGTTTTTT. Translating gives CASSPAGPAWEKLFF.

This chain links TRBV2 with TRBJ2-3; D is ambiguous. Trimming pared 5 bases from V and 9 bases from J, leaving 9 bases between. The CDR3 contains 11 residues. Germline CDR1 is SNHLY and CDR2 is FYNNEI. As DNA, the CDR3 is TGTGCCAGCAGTCTCGCGAGCACGCAGTATTTT. As protein: CASSLASTQYF.

The V gene is TRBV6-5, the J gene TRBJ1-3, with D possibly being TRBD1 (5 bases). Germline lookup yields CDR1 MNHEY and CDR2 SVGAGI. Trimming left V 3 bases short and J 3 bases short, with 9 bases between. The CDR3 contains 14 residues. The DNA of the CDR3 is TGTGCCAGCAGTTATCTGAGGGGTGGAAACACCATATATTTT. Translation gives CASSYLRGGNTIYF.